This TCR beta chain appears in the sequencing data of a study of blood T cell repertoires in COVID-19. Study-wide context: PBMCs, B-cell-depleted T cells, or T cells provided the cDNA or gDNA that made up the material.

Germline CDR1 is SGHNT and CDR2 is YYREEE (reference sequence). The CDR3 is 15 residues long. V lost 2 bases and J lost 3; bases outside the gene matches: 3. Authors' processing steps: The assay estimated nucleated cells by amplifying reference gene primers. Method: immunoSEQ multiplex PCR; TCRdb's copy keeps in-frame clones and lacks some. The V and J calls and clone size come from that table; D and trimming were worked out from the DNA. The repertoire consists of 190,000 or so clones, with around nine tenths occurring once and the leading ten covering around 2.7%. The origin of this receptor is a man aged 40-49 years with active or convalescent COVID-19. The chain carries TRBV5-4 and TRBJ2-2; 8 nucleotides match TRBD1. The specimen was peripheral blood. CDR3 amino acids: CASSFRGQDTGELFF. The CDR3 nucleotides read TGTGCCAGCAGCTTCAGGGGGCAAGACACCGGGGAGCTGTTTTTT. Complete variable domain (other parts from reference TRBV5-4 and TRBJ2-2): ETGVTQSPTHLIKTRGQQVTLRCSSQSGHNTVSWYQQALGQGPQFIFQYYREEENGRGNFPPRFSGLQFPNYSSELNVNALELDDSALYLCASSFRGQDTGELFFGEGSRLTVL.